This TCR beta chain was sequenced in a study of PD-L1 blockade in urothelial cancer. Time point described: peripheral blood 6 weeks after treatment start. The CDR3 has 12 residues. CDR1 is MNHEY and CDR2 is SVGAGI in the germline V gene. Trimming stripped 6 bases from V and 1 base from J, with 6 bases between. This clone has just a few counts. Measured with immunoSEQ multiplex PCR; TCRdb has only the in-frame clones, and not every one. This sample has about 120,000 clones, with roughly 90% found just once. The input for sequencing was PBMCs, taken around atezolizumab (anti-PD-L1) treatment. The V and J genes are TRBV6-5 and TRBJ1-1, with D hard to call. This receptor was identified in a man aged 55 to 70 with urothelial cancer. The CDR3 coding sequence is TGTGCCAGCAGCCGACAGAACACTGAAGCTTTCTTT. It specifies CASSRQNTEAFF.